Sequencing of this T cell receptor beta chain was carried out in a study of T cells in Graves' hyperthyroidism and ophthalmopathy. The table lists this clonotype with a few counts. Germline V gives CDR1 SGHTA, CDR2 FQGTGA. Trimming took 5 bases from V and 7 from J; bases not matched to a gene: 12. This CDR3 contains 16 residues. Researchers amplified the TCR beta CDR3 regions from RNA transcripts. The HTBI primer set drove a first-round RT-PCR of the TCR CDR3. TCRdb itself ran the multiplex PCR reads through MiXCR, one entry per CDR3 protein. This sample has 500,000 to 650,000 distinct CDR3 sequences, with 12% to 15% found just once. Graves' hyperthyroidism was deemed stable given no ophthalmopathy progression within 18 months.

This TCR was recovered from a woman aged 40 to 50 with Graves' hyperthyroidism. Sequencing input: blood. The chain combines TRBV7-3 with TRBJ2-2; 8 positions agree with TRBD2. Here the CDR3 reads CASSVGGGGSIGELFF. The DNA of the CDR3 is TGTGCCAGCAGCGTAGGCGGCGGGGGGTCAATCGGGGAGCTGTTTTTT.